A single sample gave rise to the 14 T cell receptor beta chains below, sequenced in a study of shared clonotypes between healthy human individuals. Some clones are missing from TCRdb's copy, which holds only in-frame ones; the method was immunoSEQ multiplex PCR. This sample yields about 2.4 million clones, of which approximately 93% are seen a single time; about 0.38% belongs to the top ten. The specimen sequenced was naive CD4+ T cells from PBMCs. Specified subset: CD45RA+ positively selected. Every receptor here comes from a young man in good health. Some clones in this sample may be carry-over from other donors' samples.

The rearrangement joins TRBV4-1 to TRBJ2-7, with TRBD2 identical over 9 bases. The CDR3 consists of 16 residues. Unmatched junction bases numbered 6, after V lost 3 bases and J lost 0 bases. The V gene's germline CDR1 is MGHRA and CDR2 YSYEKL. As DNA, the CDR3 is TGCGCCAGCAGCCATGGGCTAGCGGGACTCTCCTACGAGCAGTACTTC. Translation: CASSHGLAGLSYEQYF.

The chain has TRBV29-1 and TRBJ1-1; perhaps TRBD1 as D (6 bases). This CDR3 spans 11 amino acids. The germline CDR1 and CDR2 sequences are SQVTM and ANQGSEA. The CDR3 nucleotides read TGCAGTGGAACCCAGGGGTTCGAAGCTTTCTTT. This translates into CSGTQGFEAFF.

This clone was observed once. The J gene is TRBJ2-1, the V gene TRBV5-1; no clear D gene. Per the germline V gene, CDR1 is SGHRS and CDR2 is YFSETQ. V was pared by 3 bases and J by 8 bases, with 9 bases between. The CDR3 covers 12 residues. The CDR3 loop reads CASSYRPDEQFF. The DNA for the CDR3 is TGCGCCAGCAGCTACAGACCGGATGAGCAGTTCTTC. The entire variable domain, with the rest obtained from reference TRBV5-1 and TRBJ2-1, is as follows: KAGVTQTPRYLIKTRGQQVTLSCSPISGHRSVSWYQQTPGQGLQFLFEYFSETQRNKGNFPGRFSGRQFSNSRSEMNVSTLELGDSALYLCASSYRPDEQFFGPGTRLTVL.

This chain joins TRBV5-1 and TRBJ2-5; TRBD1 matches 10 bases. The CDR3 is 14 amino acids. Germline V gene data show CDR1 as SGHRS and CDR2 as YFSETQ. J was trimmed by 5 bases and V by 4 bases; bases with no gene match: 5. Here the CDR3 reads CASSTGGQGETQYF. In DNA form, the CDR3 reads TGCGCCAGCAGCACGGGGGGACAGGGGGAGACCCAGTACTTC.

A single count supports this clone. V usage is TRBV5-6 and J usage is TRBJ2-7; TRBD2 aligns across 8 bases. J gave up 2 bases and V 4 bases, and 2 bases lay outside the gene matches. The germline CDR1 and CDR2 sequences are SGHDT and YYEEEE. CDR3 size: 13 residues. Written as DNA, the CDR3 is TGTGCCAGCAGCCGGGAGGGGGCCTACGAGCAGTACTTC. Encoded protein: CASSREGAYEQYF.

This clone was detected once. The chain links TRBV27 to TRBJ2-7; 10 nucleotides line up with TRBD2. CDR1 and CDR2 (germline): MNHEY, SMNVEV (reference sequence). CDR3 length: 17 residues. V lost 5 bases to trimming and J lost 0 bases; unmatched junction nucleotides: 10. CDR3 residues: CASSQPRTSGASYEQYF. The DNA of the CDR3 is TGTGCCAGCAGTCAACCCCGGACTAGCGGAGCCTCCTACGAGCAGTACTTC.

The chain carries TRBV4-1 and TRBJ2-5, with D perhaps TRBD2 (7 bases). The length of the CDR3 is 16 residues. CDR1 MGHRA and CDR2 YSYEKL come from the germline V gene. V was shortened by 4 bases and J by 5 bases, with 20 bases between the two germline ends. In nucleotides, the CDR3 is TGCGCCAGCAGCCTAGGGAGGGCGGGCCAGGGGGAGACCCAGTACTTC. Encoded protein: CASSLGRAGQGETQYF.

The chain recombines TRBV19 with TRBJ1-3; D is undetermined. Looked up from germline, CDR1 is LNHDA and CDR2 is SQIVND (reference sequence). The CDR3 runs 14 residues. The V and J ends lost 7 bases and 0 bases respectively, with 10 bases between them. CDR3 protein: CASNRRSSGNTIYF. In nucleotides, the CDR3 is TGTGCCAGTAACCGACGGAGCTCTGGAAACACCATATATTTT.

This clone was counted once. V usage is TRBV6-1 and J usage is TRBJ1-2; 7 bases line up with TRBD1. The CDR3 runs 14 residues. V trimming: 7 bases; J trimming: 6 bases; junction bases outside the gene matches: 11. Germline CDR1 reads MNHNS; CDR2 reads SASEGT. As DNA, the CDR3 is TGTGCCAGCATCACAGGGGCAGGGATGGATGGCTACACCTTC. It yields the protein CASITGAGMDGYTF.

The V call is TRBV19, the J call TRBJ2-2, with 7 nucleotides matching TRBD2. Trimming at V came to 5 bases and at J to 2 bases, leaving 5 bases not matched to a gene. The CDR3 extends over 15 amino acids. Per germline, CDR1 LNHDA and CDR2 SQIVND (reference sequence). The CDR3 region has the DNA TGTGCCAGTAGTGCGAGCGGGGCAAACACCGGGGAGCTGTTTTTT. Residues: CASSASGANTGELFF.

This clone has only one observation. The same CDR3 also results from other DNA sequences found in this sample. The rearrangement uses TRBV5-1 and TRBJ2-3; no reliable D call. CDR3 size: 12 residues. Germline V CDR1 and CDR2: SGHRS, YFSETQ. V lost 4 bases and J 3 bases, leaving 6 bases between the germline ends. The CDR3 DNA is TGCGCCAGCAGCAGAAGTACAGATACGCAGTATTTT. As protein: CASSRSTDTQYF.

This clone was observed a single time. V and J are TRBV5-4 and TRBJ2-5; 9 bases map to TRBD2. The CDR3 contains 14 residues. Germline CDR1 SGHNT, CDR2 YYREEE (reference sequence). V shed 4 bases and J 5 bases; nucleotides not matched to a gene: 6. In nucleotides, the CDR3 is TGTGCCAGCAGCCTGCGGGAGGGCCCTGAGACCCAGTACTTC. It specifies CASSLREGPETQYF.

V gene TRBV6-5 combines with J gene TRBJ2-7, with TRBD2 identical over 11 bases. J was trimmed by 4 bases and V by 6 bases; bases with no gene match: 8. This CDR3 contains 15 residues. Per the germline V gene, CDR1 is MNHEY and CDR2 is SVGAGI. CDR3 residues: CASSKMGLAAYEQYF. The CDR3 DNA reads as TGTGCCAGCAGCAAGATGGGACTAGCGGCTTACGAGCAGTACTTC.

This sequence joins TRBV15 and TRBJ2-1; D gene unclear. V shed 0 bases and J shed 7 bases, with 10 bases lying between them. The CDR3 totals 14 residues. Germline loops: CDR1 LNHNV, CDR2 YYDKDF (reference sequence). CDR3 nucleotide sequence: TGTGCCACCAGCAGAGAAACTTGGGCAAATGAGCAGTTCTTC. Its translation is CATSRETWANEQFF. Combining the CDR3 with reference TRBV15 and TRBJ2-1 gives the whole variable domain DAMVIQNPRYQVTQFGKPVTLSCSQTLNHNVMYWYQQKSSQAPKLLFHYYDKDFNNEADTPDNFQSRRPNTSFCFLDIRSPGLGDTAMYLCATSRETWANEQFFGPGTRLTVL.